Listed below are T cell receptor beta chains from one sample, sequenced in a study of shared clonotypes between healthy human individuals. Method: immunoSEQ multiplex PCR; TCRdb's copy keeps in-frame clones and lacks some. The sample consists of around 610,000 clones, about 95% of them appearing once. The sequencing sample was made of naive CD8+ T cells sorted from blood. These receptors were taken from a woman aged 30 to 39 in good health. CDR3s leave out the opening cysteine and the closing phenylalanine or tryptophan. The order of the fields is CDR3 protein, V gene, clone size. Clone size is given for some rows only: seen once, a few or many times, or a class if the clone is expanded.

ASRPSDRDNEQF | TRBV19 | -
ASQPGHVVANTEAF | TRBV19 | -
ASSTAIMGTGGYEQY | TRBV5-1 | -
ASSSGTGIGEQY | TRBV28 | -
ATQDRGLAYEQY | TRBV28 | -
ASSGTYGRSTYEQY | TRBV25-1 | -
ASSFGLTYEQY | TRBV7-2 | -
ASSTIDRANSNQPQH | TRBV27 | -
ASSSHGGETQY | TRBV27 | -
ASSSQIGDRGVAEQY | TRBV28 | -
ASSFFGGTGYGYT | TRBV27 | -
AWAGVTEAF | TRBV30 | few
ASSGQAYGYT | TRBV10-2 | -
ASSLAGTNSPLH | TRBV11-2 | -
AWGYGGEYEQY | TRBV30 | -
ASSSPFDGYT | TRBV28 | -
ASSPQGAPEAF | TRBV11-2 | -
ATSSEYGRGNEQF | TRBV15 | -
ASSRTQGLMYNEQF | TRBV14 | -
ASGLPASNQPQH | TRBV28 | once
ASSLAGDGDTQY | TRBV5-6 | -
ASSLDVTYEQY | TRBV27 | -
AIRPPLAASGSVDNEQF | TRBV10-3 | once
ASSLSGIYEQY | TRBV28 | -
ASSHVGTGGYEQY | TRBV27 | -
ASIRDGDRAFYEQY | TRBV2 | -
ASSAPGTAYEQY | TRBV28 | -
SVKEGGLSYEQY | TRBV29-1 | -
ASSIRTGGTEAF | TRBV19 | -
ASSPGTSGKLYEQY | TRBV7-9 | -
ASSYQAGGSDTQY | TRBV6-5 | -
ASSRGYEQF | TRBV28 | -
ASSFQGLDYEQY | TRBV5-1 | -
ASSYRLGTDNEQF | TRBV6-5 | -
ASSQPGYVHEQY | TRBV6-5 | -
ASSLGGAEQF | TRBV11-2 | -
SARVGYEQY | TRBV20-1 | once
ASSSLGSSGSEWDTQY | TRBV2 | -
ASSRSTSGDSYEQY | TRBV7-9 | once
ASGSTTDTQY | TRBV9 | once
ASSTLAGVYEQY | TRBV27 | -
ASSFGRSYEQY | TRBV28 | -
ASSRGLSASSYNEQF | TRBV7-6 | -
ASSEDSQEQY | TRBV6-1 | -
ASSESGSPAYEQY | TRBV10-1 | -
ASSLTSGGKVEQF | TRBV7-9 | -
ASSYSPGPNEAF | TRBV6-5 | -
ASSFPRRGLVEQF | TRBV28 | -
ASSPDGNIQY | TRBV27 | -
SVVGLPTQETQY | TRBV29-1 | once
ASSVGGHLSPYGYT | TRBV9 | -
ASSIRTVLDTQY | TRBV28 | -
ASGPGAVAQY | TRBV27 | -
ASSVTGSNQPQH | TRBV7-9 | -
SATGTSSYEQY | TRBV29-1 | -
ASTKGTSGNYEQY | TRBV10-1 | -
ASSKAYSWRGETQY | TRBV21-1 | -